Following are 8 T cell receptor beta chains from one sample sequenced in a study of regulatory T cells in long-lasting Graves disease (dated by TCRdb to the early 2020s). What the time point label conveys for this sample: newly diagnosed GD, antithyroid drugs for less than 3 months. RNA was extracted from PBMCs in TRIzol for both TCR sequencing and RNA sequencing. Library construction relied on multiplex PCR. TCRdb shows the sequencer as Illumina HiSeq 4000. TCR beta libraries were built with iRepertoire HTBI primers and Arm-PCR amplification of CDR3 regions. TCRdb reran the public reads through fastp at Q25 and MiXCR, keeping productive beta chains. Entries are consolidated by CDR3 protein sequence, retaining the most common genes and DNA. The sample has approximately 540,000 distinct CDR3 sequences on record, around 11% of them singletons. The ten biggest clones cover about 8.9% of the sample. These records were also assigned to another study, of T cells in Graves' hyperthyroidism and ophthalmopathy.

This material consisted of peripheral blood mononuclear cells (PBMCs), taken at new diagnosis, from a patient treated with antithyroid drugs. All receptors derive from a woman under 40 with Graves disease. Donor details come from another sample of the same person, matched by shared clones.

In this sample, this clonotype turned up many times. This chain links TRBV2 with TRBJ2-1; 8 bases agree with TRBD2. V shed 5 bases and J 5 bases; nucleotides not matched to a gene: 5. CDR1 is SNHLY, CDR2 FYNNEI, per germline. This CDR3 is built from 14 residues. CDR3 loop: CASSRGGGNNEQFF. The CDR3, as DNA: TGTGCCAGCAGTCGGGGGGGCGGGAACAATGAGCAGTTCTTC. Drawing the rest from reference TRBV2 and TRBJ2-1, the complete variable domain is EPEVTQTPSHQVTQMGQEVILRCVPISNHLYFYWYRQILGQKVEFLVSFYNNEISEKSEIFDDQFSVERPDGSNFTLKIRSTKLEDSAMYFCASSRGGGNNEQFFGPGTRLTVL.

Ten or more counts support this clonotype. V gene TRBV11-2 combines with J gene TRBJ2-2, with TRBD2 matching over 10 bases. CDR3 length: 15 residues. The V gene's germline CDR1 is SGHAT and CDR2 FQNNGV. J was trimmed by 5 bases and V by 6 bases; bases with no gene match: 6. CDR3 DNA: TGTGCCAGCAGACTAGCGGGAAGGCGAACCGGGGAGCTGTTTTTT. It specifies CASRLAGRRTGELFF.

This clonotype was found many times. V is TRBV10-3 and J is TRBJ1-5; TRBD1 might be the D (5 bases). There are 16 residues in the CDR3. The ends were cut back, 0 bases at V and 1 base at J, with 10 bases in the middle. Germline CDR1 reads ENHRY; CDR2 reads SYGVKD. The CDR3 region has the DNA TGTGCCATCAGTGAGTCGGCAGGGAACAGCAATCAGCCCCAGCATTTT. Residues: CAISESAGNSNQPQHF.

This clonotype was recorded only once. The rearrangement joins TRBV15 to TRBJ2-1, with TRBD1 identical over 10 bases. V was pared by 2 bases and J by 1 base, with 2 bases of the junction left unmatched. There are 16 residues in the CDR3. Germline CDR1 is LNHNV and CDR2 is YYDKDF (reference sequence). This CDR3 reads CATSRPGQGSYNEQFF. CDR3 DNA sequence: TGTGCCACCAGCAGACCGGGACAGGGGTCCTACAATGAGCAGTTCTTC. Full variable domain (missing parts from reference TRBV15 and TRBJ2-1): DAMVIQNPRYQVTQFGKPVTLSCSQTLNHNVMYWYQQKSSQAPKLLFHYYDKDFNNEADTPDNFQSRRPNTSFCFLDIRSPGLGDTAMYLCATSRPGQGSYNEQFFGPGTRLTVL.

DNA of the CDR3: TGCAGTGCTAGACCAAGTGTAGATACGCAGTATTTT. Encoded protein: CSARPSVDTQYF. The chain couples TRBV20-1 to TRBJ2-7; the D is unclear. The J call is doubtful: the DNA matches TRBJ2-3 better. Germline assignment: CDR1 DFQATT and CDR2 SNEGSKA (reference sequence). The CDR3 extends over 12 amino acids.

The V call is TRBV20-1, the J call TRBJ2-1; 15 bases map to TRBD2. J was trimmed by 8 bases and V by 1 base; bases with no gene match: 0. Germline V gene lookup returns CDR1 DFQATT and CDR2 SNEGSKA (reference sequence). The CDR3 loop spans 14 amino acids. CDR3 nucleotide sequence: TGCAGTGCTAGAGGGACTAGCGGGAGGGATGAGCAGTTCTTC. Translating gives CSARGTSGRDEQFF.

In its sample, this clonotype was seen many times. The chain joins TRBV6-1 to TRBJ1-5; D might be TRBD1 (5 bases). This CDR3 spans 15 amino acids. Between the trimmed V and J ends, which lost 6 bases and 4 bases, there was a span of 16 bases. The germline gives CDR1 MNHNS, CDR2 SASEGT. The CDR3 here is CASSRTGTLNQPQHF. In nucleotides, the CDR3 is TGTGCCAGCAGCCGAACCGGGACCCTGAATCAGCCCCAGCATTTT.

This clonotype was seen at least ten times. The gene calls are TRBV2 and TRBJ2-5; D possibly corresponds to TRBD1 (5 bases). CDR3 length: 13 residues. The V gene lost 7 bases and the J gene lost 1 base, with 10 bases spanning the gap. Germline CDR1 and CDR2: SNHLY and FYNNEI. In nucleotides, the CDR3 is TGTGCCAGCATGGACACCCGCCAAGAGACCCAGTACTTC. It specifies CASMDTRQETQYF. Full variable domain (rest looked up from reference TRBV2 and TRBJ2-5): EPEVTQTPSHQVTQMGQEVILRCVPISNHLYFYWYRQILGQKVEFLVSFYNNEISEKSEIFDDQFSVERPDGSNFTLKIRSTKLEDSAMYFCASMDTRQETQYFGPGTRLLVL.